This note documents a single TCR beta chain sequence. This entry is derived from a study of human T cells and chemical hapten exposure. Using its own MiXCR run on the RACE reads, TCRdb lists one record per CDR3 protein. The table has some 360,000 distinct CDR3 sequences, around 5.5% seen once. V lost 5 bases to trimming and J lost 4 bases, with 9 bases between them. Germline loops: CDR1 SGHAT, CDR2 FQNNGV. There are 12 residues in the CDR3. Time point given: pre-sensitization, week 0. Treatment defined: therapeutic diphenylcyclopropenone sensitization with weekly scalp DPC. Samples of blood were obtained prior to the application of each patch test.

The sequenced sample was whole blood, obtained in connection with sensitization to the hapten diphenylcyclopropenone (DPC). This chain joins TRBV11-2 and TRBJ2-7; no definite D call. The clonotype originates from a woman aged 45 to 65 with alopecia areata. Some clones in this sample may be carry-over from other donors' samples. The CDR3: CASSPARYEQYF. CDR3 coding DNA: TGTGCCAGCAGCCCGGCTAGGTACGAGCAGTACTTC.